These 20 T cell receptor beta chains were sequenced from one sample in a study of OX40 agonist ivuxolimab in advanced cancers. Generated by immunoSEQ multiplex PCR, the TCRdb table keeps only in-frame clones and is missing some. In the table there are about 86,000 clones, less than 95% of which are singletons. The sequencing here drew on CD4+ or CD8+ T cells sorted from blood, taken in a trial of the OX40 agonist ivuxolimab. These receptors all stem from an adult with an advanced solid tumor such as melanoma, head and neck, liver or kidney cancer.

The CDR3 sequence is CASSQDPGGSGRQYF. CDR3 in DNA: TGCGCCAGCAGCCAAGATCCCGGAGGCAGCGGGAGACAGTACTTC. The chain combines TRBV4-1 with TRBJ2-7, with 8 bases lining up with TRBD2. The CDR3 contains 15 residues. Germline V CDR1 and CDR2: MGHRA, YSYEKL. V gave up 0 bases and J gave up 10 bases; unmatched junction bases: 11.

The V gene is TRBV4-1, the J gene TRBJ1-1; no reliable D call. The CDR3 covers 13 residues. V lost 8 bases to trimming and J lost 4 bases, with 14 bases between them. Germline V gene lookup returns CDR1 MGHRA and CDR2 YSYEKL. CDR3 residues: CASGWTELTEAFF. The DNA of the CDR3 is TGCGCCAGCGGTTGGACTGAGCTCACTGAAGCTTTCTTT.

This chain connects TRBV14 to TRBJ1-2; a possible D gene is TRBD1 (5 bases). The V gene's germline CDR1 is SGHDN and CDR2 FVKESK. Trimming pared 4 bases from V and 4 bases from J, leaving 16 bases between. The CDR3 runs to 15 residues. CDR3 sequence reads: CASSLLGPLGYGYTF. CDR3 nucleotide sequence: TGTGCCAGCAGCCTCCTGGGACCCCTTGGCTATGGCTACACCTTC.

The chain joins TRBV11-3 to TRBJ2-1; tentative D call: TRBD2 (5 bases). The CDR3 extends over 17 amino acids. V lost 2 bases and J lost 6, with 20 bases in between. CDR1 is SGHNT, CDR2 YENEEA, per germline. CDR3: CASSLRPDSRSGNEQFF. In nucleotides, the CDR3 is TGTGCCAGCAGCTTACGCCCGGACTCCAGAAGCGGCAATGAGCAGTTCTTC. The whole variable domain, remainder taken from reference TRBV11-3 and TRBJ2-1, is EAGVVQSPRYKIIEKKQPVAFWCNPISGHNTLYWYLQNLGQGPELLIRYENEEAVDDSQLPKDRFSAERLKGVDSTLKIQPAELGDSAVYLCASSLRPDSRSGNEQFFGPGTRLTVL.

J is TRBJ2-2 and V is TRBV2, with a tentative D call TRBD1 (7 bases). Germline CDR1 is SNHLY and CDR2 is FYNNEI. The CDR3 is made up of 17 amino acids. Trimming cost V 5 bases and J 0 bases, with 16 bases left between them. The DNA for the CDR3 is TGTGCCAGCAGTCCCCCCGGGGGACAGCCGAACACCGGGGAGCTGTTTTTT. It encodes CASSPPGGQPNTGELFF.

The gene calls are TRBV19 and TRBJ2-3; weak D call: TRBD1 (6 bases). Germline CDR1 LNHDA, CDR2 SQIVND (reference sequence). CDR3 length equals 17 residues. Trimming removed 5 bases from V and 0 bases from J, with 18 bases in between. As DNA, the CDR3 is TGTGCCAGTAGTGCACAAACAGGGTACACTAGCACAGATACGCAGTATTTT. The encoded protein is CASSAQTGYTSTDTQYF.

In regard to this clone: A read error may account for a junction end that differs from germline. This chain links TRBV12-5 with TRBJ1-1; no clear D gene. The germline CDR1 and CDR2 sequences are LGHNT and FRNRAP. There are 15 residues in the CDR3. The CDR3 spells CASGWATFANPEAFF. Here the CDR3 DNA reads TGTGCTAGTGGTTGGGCCACTTTTGCGAACCCTGAAGCTTTCTTT.

V and J are TRBV28 and TRBJ1-1; the D is unclear. The CDR3 totals 16 residues. Trimming removed 0 bases from V and 4 bases from J, with 15 bases in between. Per the germline V gene, CDR1 is MDHEN and CDR2 is SYDVKM. Here the CDR3 reads CASSLWRPEGITEAFF. The CDR3, as DNA: TGTGCCAGCAGTTTATGGCGTCCCGAAGGCATCACTGAAGCTTTCTTT.

The J gene is TRBJ2-1, the V gene TRBV7-9, with TRBD1 as a possible D gene (6 bases). There are 15 residues in the CDR3. The V gene lost 5 bases and the J gene lost 3 bases, with 14 bases spanning the gap. CDR1 is SEHNR, CDR2 FQNEAQ, per germline (reference sequence). This CDR3 is CASSAEGTLYNEQFF. For the CDR3, the DNA is TGTGCCAGCAGCGCTGAGGGGACACTCTACAATGAGCAGTTCTTC.

J is TRBJ1-4 and V is TRBV7-4; the D is unclear. Germline-derived CDR1 and CDR2 are SGHVT and SQSDAQ. Trimming stripped 4 bases from V and 7 bases from J, with 16 bases between. This CDR3 comprises 15 residues. The CDR3 sequence: CASSCNIIGGEKLFF. In nucleotides, the CDR3 is TGTGCCAGCAGCTGTAACATCATCGGAGGTGAAAAACTGTTTTTT.

In this sample, this clone turned up once. This rearrangement joins TRBV6-1 to TRBJ1-5; D call uncertain. The CDR3 is 15 amino acids. Trimming took off 3 bases at V and 0 bases at J, with 9 bases between the two ends. Looked up from germline, CDR1 is MNHNS and CDR2 is SASEGT. As DNA, the CDR3 is TGTGCCAGCAGTGAGTGGCGTAATAGCAATCAGCCCCAGCATTTT. Protein product: CASSEWRNSNQPQHF.

In this sample, this clone turned up once. The chain uses TRBV7-9 and TRBJ2-7; D is undetermined. The germline V and J ends were trimmed by 1 base and 0 bases, with 10 bases remaining between them. CDR3 length equals 15 residues. CDR1 SEHNR and CDR2 FQNEAQ come from the germline V gene (reference sequence). CDR3 coding DNA: TGTGCCAGCAGCTTAGTTGTCCGGAGCTCCTACGAGCAGTACTTC. Protein: CASSLVVRSSYEQYF. Variable domain in full (rest from reference TRBV7-9 and TRBJ2-7): DTGVSQNPRHKITKRGQNVTFRCDPISEHNRLYWYRQTLGQGPEFLTYFQNEAQLEKSRLLSDRFSAERPKGSFSTLEIQRTEQGDSAMYLCASSLVVRSSYEQYFGPGTRLTVT.

This chain uses TRBV5-1 with TRBJ2-7; 7 bases are shared with TRBD1. CDR1 is SGHRS, CDR2 YFSETQ, per germline. The ends lost 4 bases at V and 0 bases at J; junction bases unmatched: 7. The CDR3 covers 15 residues. CDR3 residues: CASSIGRDSSYEQYF. As DNA, the CDR3 is TGCGCCAGCAGCATAGGCAGGGACAGCTCCTACGAGCAGTACTTC.

V usage is TRBV7-4 and J usage is TRBJ1-2; D unclear. V was pared by 11 bases and J by 7 bases, with 23 bases between. CDR3 length equals 14 residues. In germline, CDR1 is SGHVT, CDR2 SQSDAQ. CDR3 coding DNA: TGTGCCCTCCCCCACGGTCGTCCGGCCGGTGGCTACACCTTC. Translation: CALPHGRPAGGYTF.

The V and J genes are TRBV25-1 and TRBJ2-2, with 7 bases fitting TRBD1. Germline lookup yields CDR1 MGHDK and CDR2 SYGVNS. The V gene end was trimmed by 0 bases and the J gene end by 0 bases; junction bases not matched to a gene: 4. CDR3 size: 17 residues. The CDR3 loop is CASSEYWGTANTGELFF. The CDR3 DNA sequence: TGTGCCAGCAGTGAATATTGGGGGACAGCGAACACCGGGGAGCTGTTTTTT.

The chain is built from TRBV7-2 and TRBJ2-7; possible D gene TRBD1, 6 bases. This CDR3 is built from 15 residues. Germline loops: CDR1 SGHTA, CDR2 FQGNSA. The germline V and J ends were trimmed by 5 bases and 0 bases, with 14 bases remaining between them. The CDR3 sequence: CASSTRQASSYEQYF. As DNA, the CDR3 is TGTGCCAGCAGCACCCGACAGGCTTCCTCCTACGAGCAGTACTTC.

This chain links TRBV27 with TRBJ2-7, with D possibly being TRBD2 (5 bases). The CDR3 consists of 12 residues. Germline V CDR1 and CDR2: MNHEY, SMNVEV (reference sequence). With 5 bases removed from V and 3 bases from J, the gap between germline ends came to 8 bases. CDR3 residues: CASSPGNYEQYF. The CDR3 DNA follows: TGTGCCAGCAGTCCCGGGAACTACGAGCAGTACTTC.

This chain joins TRBV28 and TRBJ2-7; TRBD2 is a possible D gene (6 bases). There are 16 residues in the CDR3. V gave up 4 bases and J gave up 7 bases, with 23 bases separating them. Germline loops: CDR1 MDHEN, CDR2 SYDVKM. The CDR3 sequence: CASSSPTQGLLREQYF. The DNA for the CDR3 is TGTGCCAGCAGTTCCCCAACTCAGGGACTTCTCCGGGAGCAGTACTTC.

The chain carries TRBV7-9 and TRBJ2-3, with 12 positions matching TRBD2. Germline values: CDR1 SEHNR, CDR2 FQNEAQ (reference sequence). Germline trimming cut 4 bases from V and 4 bases from J; bases unmatched to any gene: 6. The CDR3 covers 16 residues. The CDR3 DNA reads TGTGCCAGCAGCTCCCGACTAGCGGGAGAGGCAGATACGCAGTATTTT. Translated, it gives CASSSRLAGEADTQYF.

V is TRBV5-8 and J is TRBJ1-1, with TRBD1 as a possible D gene (5 bases). Germline CDR1 SGHTS, CDR2 YDEGEE. CDR3 length: 13 residues. Trimming took off 3 bases at V and 0 bases at J, with 6 bases between the two ends. The CDR3 DNA is TGTGCCAGCAGCTCAGGGATGAACACTGAAGCTTTCTTT. Translation: CASSSGMNTEAFF.